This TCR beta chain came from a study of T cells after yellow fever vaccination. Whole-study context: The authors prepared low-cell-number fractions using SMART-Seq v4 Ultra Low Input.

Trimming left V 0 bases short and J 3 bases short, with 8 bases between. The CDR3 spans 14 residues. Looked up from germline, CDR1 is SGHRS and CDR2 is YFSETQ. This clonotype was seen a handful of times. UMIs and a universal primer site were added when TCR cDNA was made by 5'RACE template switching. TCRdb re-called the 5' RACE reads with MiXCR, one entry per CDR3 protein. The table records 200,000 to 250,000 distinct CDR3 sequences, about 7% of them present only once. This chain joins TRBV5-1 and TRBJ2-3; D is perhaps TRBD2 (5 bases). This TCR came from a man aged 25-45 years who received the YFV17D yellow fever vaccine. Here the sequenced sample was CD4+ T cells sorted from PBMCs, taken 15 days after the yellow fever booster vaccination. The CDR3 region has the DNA TGCGCCAGCAGCTTGGCCTGGGAGACAGATACGCAGTATTTT. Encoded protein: CASSLAWETDTQYF.